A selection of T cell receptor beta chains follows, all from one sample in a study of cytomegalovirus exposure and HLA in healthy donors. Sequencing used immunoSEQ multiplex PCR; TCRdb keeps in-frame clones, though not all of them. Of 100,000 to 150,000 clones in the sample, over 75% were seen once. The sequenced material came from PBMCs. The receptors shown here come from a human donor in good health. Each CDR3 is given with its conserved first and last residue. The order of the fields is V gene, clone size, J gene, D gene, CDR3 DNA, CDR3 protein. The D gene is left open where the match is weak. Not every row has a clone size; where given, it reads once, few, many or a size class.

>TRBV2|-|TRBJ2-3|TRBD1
TGTGCCAGCAGTGATCGGACAGGCCGGGTTGCAGATACGCAGTATTTT
CASSDRTGRVADTQYF
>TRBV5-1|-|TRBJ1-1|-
TGCGCCAGTCAAACAGGGTCACCTATGAACACTGAAGCTTTCTTT
CASQTGSPMNTEAFF
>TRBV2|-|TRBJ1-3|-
TGTGCCAGCAGTGGACAGTTCTCTGGAAACACCATATATTTT
CASSGQFSGNTIYF
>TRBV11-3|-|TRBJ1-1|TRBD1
TGTGCCAGCAGCTTGGGGACAGGGGTAATGAACACTGAAGCTTTCTTT
CASSLGTGVMNTEAFF
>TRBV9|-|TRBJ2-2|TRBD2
TGTGCCAGCAGCGTAGCAGGTAGCGGGAGTTGGACCGGGGAGCTGTTTTTT
CASSVAGSGSWTGELFF
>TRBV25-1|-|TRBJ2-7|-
TGTGCCAGCAGTGTGAGCTACGAGCAGTACTTC
CASSVSYEQYF
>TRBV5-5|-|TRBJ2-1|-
TGTGCCAGCAGCTTAGGGGTCAGCGAGCAGTTCTTC
CASSLGVSEQFF
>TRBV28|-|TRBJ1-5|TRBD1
TGTGCCAGCGAGAGAACAGGGGATAGCAATCAGCCCCAGCATTTT
CASERTGDSNQPQHF
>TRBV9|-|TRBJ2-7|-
TGTGCCAGCAGCACAGAGGGGGGGTCCTACGAGCAGTACTTC
CASSTEGGSYEQYF
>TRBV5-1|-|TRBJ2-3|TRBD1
TGCGCCAGCAGTTGGTCCGGGACAGGGCGCACAGATACGCAGTATTTT
CASSWSGTGRTDTQYF
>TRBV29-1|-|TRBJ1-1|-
TGCAGCGCTGTGACAGGGAACACTGAAGCTTTCTTT
CSAVTGNTEAFF
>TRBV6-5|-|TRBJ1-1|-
TGTGCCAGCAGTTGGGGGCAGATGAACACTGAAGCTTTCTTT
CASSWGQMNTEAFF
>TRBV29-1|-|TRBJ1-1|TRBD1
TGCAGCGTTGGAGAGTCACAGGGGTACACTGAAGCTTTCTTT
CSVGESQGYTEAFF
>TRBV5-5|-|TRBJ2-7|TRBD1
TGTGCCAGCAGTACGAGACAGGGCTACGAGCAGTACTTC
CASSTRQGYEQYF
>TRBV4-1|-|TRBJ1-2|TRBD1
TGCGCCAGCAGCCAGAGACAGGGTTCACTATTTGGCTACACCTTC
CASSQRQGSLFGYTF
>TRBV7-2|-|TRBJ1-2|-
TGTGCCAGCAGCTTGGACAACCTAAAGGGCTATGGCTACACCTTC
CASSLDNLKGYGYTF
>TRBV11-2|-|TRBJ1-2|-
TGTGCCAGCAGCCCCGAACGGGCTAACTATGGCTACACCTTC
CASSPERANYGYTF
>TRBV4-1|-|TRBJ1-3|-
TGCGCCAGCAGCCAAGATATCCGCGGGAGACAGGTTAACTCTGGAAACACCATATATTTT
CASSQDIRGRQVNSGNTIYF
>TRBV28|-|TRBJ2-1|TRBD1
TGTGCCAGCAGCGCCTACAGGGGGCCTTACAATGAGCAGTTCTTC
CASSAYRGPYNEQFF
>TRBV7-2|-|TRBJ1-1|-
TGTGCCAGCAGCCCGCAAACAGGGACGAACACTGAAGCTTTCTTT
CASSPQTGTNTEAFF
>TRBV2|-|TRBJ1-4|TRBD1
TGTGCCAGCAGCCACGGACAGGAGGATGAAAAACTGTTTTTT
CASSHGQEDEKLFF
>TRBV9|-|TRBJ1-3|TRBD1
TGTGCCAGCAGCACCCGTGACAGGGGCTCTGGAAACACCATATATTTT
CASSTRDRGSGNTIYF
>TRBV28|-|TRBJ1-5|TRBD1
TGTGCCAGCCGGGACAGGGATTTTCAGCCCCAGCATTTT
CASRDRDFQPQHF
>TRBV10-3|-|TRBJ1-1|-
TGTGCCATCAGTTTAGGTGGGAGTGGCACTGAAGCTTTCTTT
CAISLGGSGTEAFF
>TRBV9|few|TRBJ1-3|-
TGTGCCAGCAGCGTAGCTCCCTCTGGAAACACCATATATTTT
CASSVAPSGNTIYF
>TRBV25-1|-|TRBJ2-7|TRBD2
TGTGCCAGCAGTGACGGAGCGGGAGTTTATGGCGAGCAGTACTTC
CASSDGAGVYGEQYF
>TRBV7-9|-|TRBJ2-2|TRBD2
TGTGCCAGGCAACCGGCGGGGGGGGCGAACACCGGGGAGCTGTTTTTT
CARQPAGGANTGELFF
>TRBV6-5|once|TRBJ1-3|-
TGTGCCAGCAGTTACTCTAGACCTAGCTCTGGAAACACCATATATTTT
CASSYSRPSSGNTIYF
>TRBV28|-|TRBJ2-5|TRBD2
TGTGCCAGCAGTTCAAGACGCGGGAGGGCCTCCTGCCCCTCCAGGCACTTC
CASSSRRGRASCPSRHF
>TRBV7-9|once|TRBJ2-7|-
TGTGCCAGCAGCCCCGGATGGGGCGGCTTTTCCGAGCAGTACTTC
CASSPGWGGFSEQYF
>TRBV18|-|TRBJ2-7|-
TGTGCCAGCTCACCCCGAAGTCCGAGCTACGAGCAGTACTTC
CASSPRSPSYEQYF
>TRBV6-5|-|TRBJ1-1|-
TGTGCCAGCAGTTACGGAGGGTTCACTGAAGCTTTCTTT
CASSYGGFTEAFF
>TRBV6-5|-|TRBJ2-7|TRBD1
TGTGCCAGCAGTTACTCCGGGACAGGGACCTACGAGCAGTACTTC
CASSYSGTGTYEQYF
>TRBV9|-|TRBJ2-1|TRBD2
TGTGCCAGCACCCCGACCCCTGCGGGAGCAGGCAATGAGCAGTTCTTC
CASTPTPAGAGNEQFF
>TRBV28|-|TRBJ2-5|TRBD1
TGTGCCAGCAGTTTGGGGACAGGGGTACTCCAAGAGACCCAGTACTTC
CASSLGTGVLQETQYF
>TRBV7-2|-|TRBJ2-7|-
TGTGCCAGCAGCCCTGGGGGGGGGCTCTACGAGCAGTACTTC
CASSPGGGLYEQYF
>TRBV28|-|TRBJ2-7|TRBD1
TGTGCCAGCAGTTCACCGGGACAGGGCTCTAACGAGCAGTACTTC
CASSSPGQGSNEQYF
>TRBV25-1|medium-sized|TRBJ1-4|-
TGTGCCAGCAGTGGCTACGGAGGCCTTGAAAAACTGTTTTTT
CASSGYGGLEKLFF
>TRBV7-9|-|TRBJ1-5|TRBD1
TGTGCCAGCAGCTTAGGTCCAGGGGGAAGCAATCAGCCCCAGCATTTT
CASSLGPGGSNQPQHF
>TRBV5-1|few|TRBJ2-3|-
TGCGCCAGCAGCTTGGAACAGAGCACAGATACGCAGTATTTT
CASSLEQSTDTQYF
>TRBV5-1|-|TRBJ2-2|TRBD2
TGCGCCAGCAGCTTGTCTAGCGGGACGAACACCGGGGAGCTGTTTTTT
CASSLSSGTNTGELFF
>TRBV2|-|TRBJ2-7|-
TGTGCCCTGGAGAGGGGGTACGAGCAGTACTTC
CALERGYEQYF
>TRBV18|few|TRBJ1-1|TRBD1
TGTGCCAGCTCACCACCCGGCAGGGGGCTGGGCACTGAAGCTTTCTTT
CASSPPGRGLGTEAFF
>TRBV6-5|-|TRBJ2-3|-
TGTGCCAGCACCGGGAGCACAGATACGCAGTATTTT
CASTGSTDTQYF
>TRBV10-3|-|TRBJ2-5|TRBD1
TGTGCCATCAGTGGCGGGACAGGCAAACAAGAGACCCAGTACTTC
CAISGGTGKQETQYF